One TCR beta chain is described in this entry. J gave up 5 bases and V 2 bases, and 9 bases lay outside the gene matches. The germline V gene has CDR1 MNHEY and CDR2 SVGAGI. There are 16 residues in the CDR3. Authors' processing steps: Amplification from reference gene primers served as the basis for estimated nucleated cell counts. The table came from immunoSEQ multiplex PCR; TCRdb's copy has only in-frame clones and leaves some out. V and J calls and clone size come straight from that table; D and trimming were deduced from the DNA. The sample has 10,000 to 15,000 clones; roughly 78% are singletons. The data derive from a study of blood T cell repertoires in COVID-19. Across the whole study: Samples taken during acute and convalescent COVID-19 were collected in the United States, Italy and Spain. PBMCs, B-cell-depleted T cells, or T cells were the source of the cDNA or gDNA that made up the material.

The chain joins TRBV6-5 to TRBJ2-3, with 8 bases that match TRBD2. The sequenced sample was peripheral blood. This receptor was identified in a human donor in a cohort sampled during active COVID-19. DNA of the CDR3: TGTGCCAGCAGTTACCAACCGGGGGGGGTTAAAGATACGCAGTATTTT. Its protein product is CASSYQPGGVKDTQYF.